This TCR beta chain was retrieved from a study of T cell changes during pregnancy in multiple sclerosis. Only in-frame clones appear in the TCRdb table, and some are missing; sequencing was by immunoSEQ multiplex PCR. This repertoire shows 55,000 to 75,000 clones, more than 75% found once; its top ten account for 1.4% to 1.5%. V shed 2 bases, J shed 0 bases, and the junction held 6 bases outside the gene matches. This CDR3 region has 17 residues. Germline values: CDR1 SGDLS, CDR2 YYNGEE. Source: peripheral blood, taken in the third trimester of pregnancy. The receptor was derived from a female donor in good health, enrolled as a control in a pregnancy study. V gene TRBV9 combines with J gene TRBJ2-2, with TRBD1 matching over 8 bases. CDR3 sequence (DNA): TGTGCCAGCAGCGTGACCAGGGGGCCCCCGAACACCGGGGAGCTGTTTTTT. It yields the protein CASSVTRGPPNTGELFF.